The TCR beta chain under discussion was sequenced for a study of blood T cells in healthy people across ages. Study observations and caveats: TCR beta diversity correlated strongly with naive T cell percentage. With age, beta diversity per million T cells declined roughly linearly, significantly by 30 to 40.

This clonotype was seen ten or more times. The antigen is not known. Then a second PCR, running about 7 to 11 cycles, was carried out with a sample-barcoded 5' primer and a J-beta primer mix. TCRdb fed the 5' RACE reads into MiXCR, producing one record per CDR3 protein. Of over 450,000 distinct CDR3 sequences listed, approximately 25% are singletons. The germline V gene has CDR1 SQVTM and CDR2 ANQGSEA. Trimming cost V 4 bases and J 6 bases, with 9 bases left between them. This CDR3 comprises 12 residues. In each sample, at least 7 million PBMCs were isolated. These same records also appear under a second study, on T cells of mothers and their children. That paper notes: Mother-child pairs who were related displayed a slightly higher overlap than unrelated pairs, a difference that was non-significant.

Sequenced material: blood. The chain has TRBV29-1 and TRBJ1-4; weak D call: TRBD1 (5 bases). The TCR sequence derives from a boy younger than 18 in good health. The CDR3 region is CSVVGGDEKLFF. CDR3 nucleotide sequence: TGCAGCGTTGTCGGAGGGGATGAAAAACTGTTTTTT.